This T cell receptor (beta chain) was found in a study of graft-versus-host responses after intestinal transplantation. Sequenced by immunoSEQ multiplex PCR; TCRdb stores in-frame clones only, minus some. The sample lists approximately 54,000 clones; roughly 83% were seen once. Trimming at V came to 7 bases and at J to 7 bases, leaving 24 bases not matched to a gene. Germline V gives CDR1 SGHTS, CDR2 YDEGEE. The CDR3 is 19 amino acids. On this clone: Antigen: not known.

The sequence came from a human donor who was the organ donor for an intestinal transplant. The gene calls are TRBV5-8 and TRBJ2-2, with 8 bases fitting TRBD2. Specimen: unstimulated CD4+ T cells sorted from spleen or lymph node cells, collected before transplant. This CDR3 reads CASRMMGGSGSGVDGELFF. CDR3 bases: TGTGCCAGCCGGATGATGGGAGGGAGCGGGAGCGGTGTTGACGGGGAGCTGTTTTTT.